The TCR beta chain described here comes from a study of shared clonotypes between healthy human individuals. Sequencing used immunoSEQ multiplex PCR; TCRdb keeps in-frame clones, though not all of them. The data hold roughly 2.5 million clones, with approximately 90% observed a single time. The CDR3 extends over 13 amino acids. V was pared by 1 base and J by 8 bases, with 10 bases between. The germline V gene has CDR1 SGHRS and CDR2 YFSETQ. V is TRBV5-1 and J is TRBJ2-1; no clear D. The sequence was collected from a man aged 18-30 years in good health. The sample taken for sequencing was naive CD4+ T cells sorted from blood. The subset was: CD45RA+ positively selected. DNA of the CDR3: TGCGCCAGCAGCTTGCGGGCCGGAGATGAGCAGTTCTTC. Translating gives CASSLRAGDEQFF.